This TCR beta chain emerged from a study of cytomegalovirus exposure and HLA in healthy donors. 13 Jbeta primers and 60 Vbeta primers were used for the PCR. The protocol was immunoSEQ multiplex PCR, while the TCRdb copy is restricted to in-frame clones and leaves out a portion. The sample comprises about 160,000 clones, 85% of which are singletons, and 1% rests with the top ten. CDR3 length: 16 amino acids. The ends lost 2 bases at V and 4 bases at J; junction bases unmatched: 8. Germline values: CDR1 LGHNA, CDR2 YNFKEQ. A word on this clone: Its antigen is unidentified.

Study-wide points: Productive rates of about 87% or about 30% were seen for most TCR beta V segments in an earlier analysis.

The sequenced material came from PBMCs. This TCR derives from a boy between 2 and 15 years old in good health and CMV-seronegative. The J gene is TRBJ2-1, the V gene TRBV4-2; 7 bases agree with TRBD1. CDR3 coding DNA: TGTGCCAGCAGCCAACCAGACAGGGAAACTTACAATGAGCAGTTCTTC. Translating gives CASSQPDRETYNEQFF.